This TCR beta chain was sequenced in a study of T cell changes during pregnancy in multiple sclerosis. Repertoires were generated with immunoSEQ multiplex PCR, while TCRdb's copy carries only in-frame clones and drops some. Here the sample spans about 79,000 clones, around nine tenths being singletons. The germline CDR1 and CDR2 sequences are KGHSH and LQKENI. Trimming removed 5 bases from V and 7 bases from J, with 14 bases in between. The length of the CDR3 is 13 residues. The sequence was collected from a female donor with multiple sclerosis, enrolled in a pregnancy study. The chain recombines TRBV18 with TRBJ1-2; TRBD1 is a possible D gene (5 bases). The sequencing here drew on CD4+ T cells from peripheral blood mononuclear cells, taken in the second trimester of pregnancy. CDR3 bases: TGTGCCAGCTCAAACAGGTCAGGGTTTGGCTACACCTTC. Translated: CASSNRSGFGYTF.